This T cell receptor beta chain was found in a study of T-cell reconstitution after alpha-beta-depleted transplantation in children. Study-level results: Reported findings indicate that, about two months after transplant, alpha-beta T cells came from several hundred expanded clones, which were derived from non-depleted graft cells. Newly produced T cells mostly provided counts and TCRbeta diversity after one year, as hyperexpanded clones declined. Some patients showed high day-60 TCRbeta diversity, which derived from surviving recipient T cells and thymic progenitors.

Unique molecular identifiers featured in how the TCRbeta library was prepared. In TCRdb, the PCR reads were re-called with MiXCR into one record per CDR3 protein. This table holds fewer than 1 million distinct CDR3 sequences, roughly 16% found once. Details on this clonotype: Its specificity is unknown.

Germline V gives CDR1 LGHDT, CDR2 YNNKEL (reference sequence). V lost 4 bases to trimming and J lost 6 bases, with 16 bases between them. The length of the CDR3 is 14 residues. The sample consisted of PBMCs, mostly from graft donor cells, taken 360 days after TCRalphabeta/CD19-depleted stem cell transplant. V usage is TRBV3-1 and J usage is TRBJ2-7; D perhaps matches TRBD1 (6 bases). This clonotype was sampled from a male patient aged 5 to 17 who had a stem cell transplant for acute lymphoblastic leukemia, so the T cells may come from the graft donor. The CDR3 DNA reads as TGTGCCAGCAGCCCGGACAGCCTGAGGCTCGAGCAGTACTTC. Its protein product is CASSPDSLRLEQYF.